The present TCR beta chain was sequenced within a study of T-cell reconstitution after alpha-beta-depleted transplantation in children (dated by TCRdb to between 2015 and 2016). Looking at the study overall: The study quantitatively tracked T-cell immune reconstitution after TCRalphabeta/CD19-depleted allogeneic hematopoietic cell transplantation in children using TCR repertoire profiling. What the authors observed across the whole study: In some patients, the high TCRbeta diversity seen at day 60 was put down to recipient T cells and intrathymic progenitors that had survived conditioning. About two months after transplant, the apparently early recovery of alphabetaT-cell counts reportedly depended on just several hundred clones that had expanded rapidly and came from non-depleted graft cells. Over the following months the frequencies of hyperexpanded clones went down, and after one year T-cell counts and TCRbeta diversity were mostly credited to newly produced T cells.

Libraries were made using PCR. The data were produced on an Illumina HiSeq 2500. TCR libraries were prepared with molecular barcoding, using unique molecular identifiers to normalize TCRbeta repertoire quantification. The public reads were reprocessed in TCRdb via fastp at Q25 and MiXCR, keeping in-frame beta chains. Each CDR3 protein gets just one entry, which takes the most common genes and DNA from the rows behind it. The sample table lists approximately 350,000 distinct CDR3 sequences, around 15% of them with a count of one. The ten largest clonotypes hold about 41% of the sample. For this clonotype: Its antigen remains undetermined. Nothing much larger sits one base from this clone, and base qualities are not available.

The treatment or condition label for this specimen denotes: allogeneic hematopoietic cell transplantation with graft depleted of TCRalphabeta T cells and CD19 B cells. The transplant recipients were children given TCRalphabeta/CD19-depleted allogeneic hematopoietic cell grafts. The sequencing here drew on PBMCs, mostly from graft donor cells, taken 360 days after TCRalphabeta/CD19-depleted stem cell transplant. The TCR originated in a male patient aged 2-15 years who had a stem cell transplant for acute lymphoblastic leukemia, so the T cells may come from the graft donor.

The nucleotides are TGCAGTGCCAACAGGGGAGGGCCGGGAAATGAGCAGTTCTTC. This yields the protein CSANRGGPGNEQFF. The chain was built from TRBV20-1 and TRBJ2-1; the D gene cannot be resolved beyond TRBD1 or TRBD2, each matching 7 bases. Trimming removed 6 bases from V and 7 bases from J, leaving 19 bases between the germline ends. CDR1 DFQATT and CDR2 SNEGSKA are derived from the germline V gene (reference sequence). Spanning cysteine to phenylalanine, the CDR3 consists of 14 amino acids. Only the CDR3 part of the read is kept: 42 bases, read in frame from the first base.